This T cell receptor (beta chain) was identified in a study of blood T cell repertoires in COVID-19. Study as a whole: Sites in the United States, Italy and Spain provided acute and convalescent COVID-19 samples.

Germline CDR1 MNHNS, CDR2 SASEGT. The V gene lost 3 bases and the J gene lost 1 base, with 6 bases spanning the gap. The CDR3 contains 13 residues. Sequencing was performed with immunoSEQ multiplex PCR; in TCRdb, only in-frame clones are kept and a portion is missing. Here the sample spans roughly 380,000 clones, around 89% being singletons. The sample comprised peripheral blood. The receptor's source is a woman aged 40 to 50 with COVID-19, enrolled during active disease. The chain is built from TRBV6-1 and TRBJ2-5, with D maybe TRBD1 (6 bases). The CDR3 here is CASSDRGQETQYF. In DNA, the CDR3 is TGTGCCAGCAGTGACAGGGGCCAAGAGACCCAGTACTTC.